This T cell receptor beta chain was documented in a study of OX40 agonist ivuxolimab in advanced cancers. Overall study: Patients were treated with intravenous ivuxolimab, dosed at 0.01 to 10 mg/kg and infused every 2 weeks. Treatment received earlier with anti-PD-1, anti-PD-L1 or anti-CTLA-4 agents was allowed, and 40% had some.

Repertoires were generated with immunoSEQ multiplex PCR, while TCRdb's copy carries only in-frame clones and drops some. This table holds fewer than 60,000 clones, 85% found once. Germline CDR1 is LGHNA and CDR2 is YNFKEQ. This CDR3 spans 16 amino acids. Unmatched junction bases numbered 7, after V lost 0 bases and J lost 4 bases. The sample was CD4+ or CD8+ T cells sorted from blood, taken in a trial of the OX40 agonist ivuxolimab. V gene TRBV4-2 combines with J gene TRBJ1-2; the match to TRBD1 covers 8 bases. The source is an adult with an advanced solid tumor such as melanoma, head and neck, liver or kidney cancer. CDR3 amino acids: CASSQEDRDVVYGYTF. DNA of the CDR3: TGTGCCAGCAGCCAAGAGGACAGGGATGTTGTCTATGGCTACACCTTC.